This T cell receptor beta chain was profiled in a study of metastatic and nonmetastatic thyroid tumors. Study-level background: Repertoire comparison spanned blood and tumor or nodule tissue of malignant and benign thyroid patients.

Trimming removed 5 bases at V and 4 bases at J, with 14 bases between. The CDR3 extends over 13 amino acids. Germline CDR1 is SQVTM and CDR2 is ANQGSEA. Via MiXCR, TCRdb re-called the PCR reads. The data hold about 42,000 clones, with 9% to 13% observed a single time. All patients were untreated before thyroid surgery. This clone was picked up many times. The sample has other DNA sequences that encode this CDR3 too. The receptor was isolated from a male donor with papillary thyroid cancer or a benign thyroid nodule (not recorded which). Some clones in this sample may be carry-over from other donors' samples. The chain carries TRBV29-1 and TRBJ2-5; D gene unclear. Material for sequencing was blood. The CDR3 nucleotides are TGCAGCGTTCGCCCCGGCCAGAGAGAGACCCAGTACTTC. Its protein is CSVRPGQRETQYF.